The clone carrying this T cell receptor beta chain was counted at least ten times. The CDR3 has 12 residues. From germline, CDR1 is LGHDT and CDR2 YNNKEL (reference sequence). V lost 4 bases to trimming and J lost 6 bases, with 9 bases between them. This specimen comes from a study of regulatory T cells in long-lasting Graves disease. Construction of the TCR beta libraries employed iRepertoire HTBI primers in conjunction with Arm-PCR of CDR3 regions. TCRdb re-derived calls from the multiplex PCR reads in MiXCR, one entry per CDR3 protein. The sample has hundreds of thousands of distinct CDR3 sequences, 16% seen once. The time point was: newly diagnosed GD, antithyroid drugs for less than 3 months. With RNA extracted from PBMCs as input, the TCR library was made. These records were also assigned to another study, of T cells in Graves' hyperthyroidism and ophthalmopathy.

The V call is TRBV3-1, the J call TRBJ1-2, with a tentative D call TRBD1 (5 bases). This receptor was obtained from a man younger than 35 with Graves disease. Here the sequenced sample was peripheral blood mononuclear cells (PBMCs), taken at new diagnosis, from a patient treated with antithyroid drugs. Written as DNA, the CDR3 is TGTGCCAGCAGCCGGGACGTAAATGGCTACACCTTC. This codes for CASSRDVNGYTF. The full variable domain, completed using reference TRBV3-1 and TRBJ1-2, is DTAVSQTPKYLVTQMGNDKSIKCEQNLGHDTMYWYKQDSKKFLKIMFSYNNKELIINETVPNRFSPKSPDKAHLNLHINSLELGDSAVYFCASSRDVNGYTFGSGTRLTVV.